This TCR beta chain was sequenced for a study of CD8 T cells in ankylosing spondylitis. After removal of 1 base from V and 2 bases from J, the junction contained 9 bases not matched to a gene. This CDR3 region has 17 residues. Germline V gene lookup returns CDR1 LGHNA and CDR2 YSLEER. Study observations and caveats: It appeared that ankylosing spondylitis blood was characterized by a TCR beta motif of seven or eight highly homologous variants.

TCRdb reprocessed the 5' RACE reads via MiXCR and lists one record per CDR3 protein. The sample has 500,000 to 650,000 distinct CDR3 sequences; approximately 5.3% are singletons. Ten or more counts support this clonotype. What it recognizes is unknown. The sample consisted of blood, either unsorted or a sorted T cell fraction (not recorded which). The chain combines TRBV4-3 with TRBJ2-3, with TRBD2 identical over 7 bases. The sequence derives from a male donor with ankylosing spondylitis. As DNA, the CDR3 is TGCGCCAGCAGCCAAGCGATAATGGCGGGGGTCACAGATACGCAGTATTTT. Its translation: CASSQAIMAGVTDTQYF.